This TCR beta chain derives from a study of radiation and T cells in renal cell carcinoma (dated by TCRdb to 2018 to 2020). Context from the whole study: Samples were obtained from a clinical trial, in which 15 Gy stereotactic body radiation therapy was delivered to primary renal cell carcinomas and nephrectomy was performed 4 weeks later. A total of some 51 samples underwent TCR beta sequencing, made up of 25 or so tumors and roughly 27 peripheral blood samples. Across all 50 or so samples, approximately 4,000,000 unique CDR3 nucleotide sequences, encoding about 3,000,000 unique CDR3 amino acid sequences, were identified.

Note on this clone: Its antigen is unknown. No much larger clonotype is one base removed from it; base qualities were not supplied.

In the paper's terms, the time point label means: blood 2 weeks post-SBRT. The treatment or condition label on this specimen signifies: 15 Gy SBRT to primary tumor, nephrectomy 4 weeks later. To follow tumor-enriched clonotypes, serial peripheral blood was collected from radiation-treated patients at baseline and at 2 weeks and 4 weeks after SBRT. Every patient's renal cell carcinoma showed clear cell pathology. Genomic DNA for TCR sequencing was prepared using the QIAamp DNA Blood Mini Kit (Qiagen). Samples were included in the analyses only if all quality control checks were passed. Following the manufacturer's recommendations, the immunoSEQ kit was used to generate TCR beta libraries from genomic DNA. To prepare the libraries, a first multiplex PCR with proprietary primers was run, followed by a second PCR that added unique barcodes, and a bead cleanup was done after each round. Each sample batch included a kit-provided positive control reaction and a negative control reaction. The final libraries were assessed on an Agilent 4200 TapeStation D1000 ScreenTape, pooled by volume, and quantified by qPCR. Sequencing ran on an Illumina NextSeq500 with a MidOutput 150-cycle cartridge, using 156 Read1 and 15 Index1 cycles with kit custom primers. The pooled library was loaded at approximately 1 pM with a roughly 20% PhiX control spike-in. The published analysis was carried out like this. Vendor-processed data were analyzed in R, with a clonotype defined as all T cells sharing the same CDR3 nucleotide sequence. For clone abundance analyses, frequencies were normalized to the 10,000 most abundant clones in each sample. Public T cell clones, averaging fewer than five per sample, were removed before analysis. A difference in abundance of at least 32-fold between compartments was used to define tumor-enriched and baseline blood-enriched clonotypes. A beta-binomial differential abundance model was applied to find clonotypes that expanded or contracted between blood time points. The Baroni-Urbani and Buser coefficient was used to measure tumor-blood repertoire similarity, and groups were compared with two-tailed Wilcoxon tests in R. The immuneACCESS repertoire file appears here via TCRdb, limited to in-frame rearrangements. These files lack a portion of the clones; in checked studies, under half of the deficit traces to unresolved V genes, and the cause of the others is not known. D and trimming were read from the DNA, whereas the V and J calls and clone size are those reported in that table. Recorded for this sample are 150,000 to 180,000 clones; 87% of them occurred a single time. 10% to 15% of the sample lies in the top ten.

Reading the germline V gene (reference sequence) gives CDR1 LNHDA and CDR2 SQIVND. Spanning cysteine to phenylalanine, the CDR3 consists of 18 amino acids. Of all the DNA, just the CDR3 is kept, 54 bases in frame from base 1. Compared with germline, V lacks 4 bases and J lacks 1 base; bases without a gene match: 11. Broad study findings and their caveats: An increase in top tumor clonotypes in blood was observed from baseline to 2 weeks post-radiation, followed by contraction by 4 weeks, which was taken to suggest transient expansion of tumor-resident clones. With a single-armed trial design, the study had no way to address how radiation dose or scheduling affects the TCR repertoire. Because pretreatment tumor biopsies were not available, the baseline intratumoral presence of clonotypes could not be determined. Blood repertoire dynamics were not followed beyond 4 weeks after treatment.

This TCR derives from a woman between 50 and 59 years old with renal cell carcinoma. This specimen was blood, taken from a patient whose treatment included radiotherapy and nephrectomy. The receptor chain draws on TRBV19 and TRBJ2-7, and TRBD2 matches 12 of the central bases. The CDR3 in this case is CASSTYGTSGPNSYEQYF. The sequenced DNA: TGTGCCAGTAGTACCTACGGGACTAGCGGGCCTAATTCCTACGAGCAGTACTTC.